Listed below are T cell receptor beta chains from one sample, sequenced in a study of T-cell reconstitution after alpha-beta-depleted transplantation in children. TCRdb re-derived calls from the PCR reads in MiXCR, one entry per CDR3 protein. The profile shows about 460,000 distinct CDR3 sequences, about 10% of them singletons. Sequenced here: PBMCs, mostly from graft donor cells, sampled 180 days after TCRalphabeta/CD19-depleted stem cell transplant. All receptors come from a female patient between 2 and 15 years old who had a stem cell transplant for aplastic anemia, so the T cells may come from the graft donor. CDR3s include the opening cysteine and the closing phenylalanine or tryptophan. The D gene is left open where the match is weak. Size values are once, few and many counts, or a class for expanded clones, and some rows have none.

j_gene | abundance | v_gene | d_gene | CDR3nt | CDR3aa
TRBJ1-1 | many | TRBV5-1 | . | TGCGCCAGCAGCTTGTATGTAGGAATGGGGACTGAAGCTTTCTTT | CASSLYVGMGTEAFF
TRBJ1-4 | . | TRBV5-1 | TRBD1 | TGCGCCAGCAGCTCCGGACAGGGGGTTGAAAAACTGTTTTTT | CASSSGQGVEKLFF
TRBJ2-6 | few | TRBV11-2 | TRBD2 | TGTGCCAGCAGCGCCGGACTAGCGGGGGACTCTGGGGCCAACGTCCTGACTTTC | CASSAGLAGDSGANVLTF
TRBJ1-2 | few | TRBV28 | . | TGTGCCAGCAGGACCCAGGCGGGGGCACACTATGGCTACACCTTC | CASRTQAGAHYGYTF
TRBJ2-3 | . | TRBV29-1 | TRBD1 | TGCAGCGTTGAGGGACAGAACACAGATACGCAGTATTTT | CSVEGQNTDTQYF
TRBJ2-5 | many | TRBV12-3/TRBV12-4 | . | TGTGCCAGCAGCTTAGTGCCGGAGACCCAGTACTTC | CASSLVPETQYF
TRBJ1-2 | few | TRBV29-1 | . | TGCAGCGTCCCTTGGGGGGCTGGCTATGGCTACACCTTC | CSVPWGAGYGYTF
TRBJ2-5 | few | TRBV7-9 | . | TGTGCCAGCAGCCCTCCCCCAGGATTAGAGACCCAGTACTTC | CASSPPPGLETQYF
TRBJ1-5 | . | TRBV11-2 | . | TGTGCCGGCAGCTTAGATCTAAATCAGCCCCAGCATTTT | CAGSLDLNQPQHF
TRBJ2-1 | . | TRBV20-1 | TRBD2 | TGCAGTGCTAGAGCCGGACTAGCGGTCATCTCCTACAATGAGCAGTTCTTC | CSARAGLAVISYNEQFF
TRBJ2-3 | few | TRBV20-1 | TRBD1 | TGCAGTGCCCCAGACAGGGCCGGGGATACGCAGTATTTT | CSAPDRAGDTQYF
TRBJ2-1 | few | TRBV27 | TRBD2 | TGTGCCAGCAGTTTACTAGCGGGAGGGACCATCAATGAGCAGTTCTTC | CASSLLAGGTINEQFF
TRBJ2-7 | . | TRBV29-1 | . | TGCAGCGTTGGGTCAGGGCTCTCCTACGAGCAGTACTTC | CSVGSGLSYEQYF
TRBJ2-1 | . | TRBV6-4 | TRBD2 | TGTGCCAGCGGATTTGAGTCCCCGACTAGCGGGGGGGCCAGGGGCTCCTACAATGAGCAGTTCTTC | CASGFESPTSGGARGSYNEQFF
TRBJ2-3 | few | TRBV27 | TRBD2 | TGTGCCAGCAGGGAAGTAGCGGGAGACGATACGCAGTATTTT | CASREVAGDDTQYF
TRBJ1-5 | few | TRBV29-1 | TRBD1 | TGCAGCGTCTGGACAGGTGGCAATCAGCCCCAGCATTTT | CSVWTGGNQPQHF
TRBJ1-5 | . | TRBV29-1 | . | TGCAGCGTTGCAGGGTTGAAAGATCAGCCCCAGCATTTT | CSVAGLKDQPQHF
TRBJ2-5 | few | TRBV3-1 | TRBD1 | TGTGCCAGCAGCCAGTTGACAGGGTCCGAGACCCAGTACTTC | CASSQLTGSETQYF
TRBJ2-1 | many | TRBV20-1 | TRBD2 | TGCAGTGCTAGAGAGGCTAGCGGTTACTGGGGTGAGCAGTTCTTC | CSAREASGYWGEQFF
TRBJ1-1 | few | TRBV20-1 | . | TGCAGTGCTAGAGTCCCAGTTATTATGAACACTGAAGCTTTCTTT | CSARVPVIMNTEAFF